This TCR beta chain comes out of a study of OX40 agonist ivuxolimab in advanced cancers. General study findings and limits: Clonal expansion from baseline to week 6 occurred in both CD4+ and CD8+ T cells.

Libraries were prepared by immunoSEQ multiplex PCR; TCRdb keeps only in-frame clonotypes and omits some of them. The data contain 90,000 to 100,000 clones, 70% to 90% of them singletons. For this clone: The antigen remains undetermined.

Deletions cut 6 bases from V and 3 bases from J, with 12 bases between. The CDR3 is 13 residues long. The germline V gene has CDR1 LNHDA and CDR2 SQIVND (reference sequence). Autoimmune disease history or systemic immunosuppression led to patient exclusion. Sampled blood was obtained at baseline, cycle 4 day 1, and cycle 7 day 1. This TCR was sampled from an adult with an advanced solid tumor such as melanoma, head and neck, liver or kidney cancer. The material was CD4+ or CD8+ T cells sorted from blood, obtained in a trial of the OX40 agonist ivuxolimab. This chain joins TRBV19 and TRBJ2-7; weak D call: TRBD2 (6 bases). As DNA, the CDR3 is TGTGCCAGTAGGGGAGGTCCAGGCTACGAGCAGTACTTC. It encodes CASRGGPGYEQYF.